Included here is one T cell receptor (beta chain) sequence, with context. The record originates from a study of blood T cell repertoires in COVID-19. Looking at the study overall: Samples representing acute and convalescent COVID-19 were sourced from the United States, Italy and Spain.

Study processing details: Nucleated cell counts were estimated from reference gene primer amplification. Data came from immunoSEQ multiplex PCR; TCRdb stores just in-frame clones and leaves some out. The V and J calls and clone size were taken over from that table, and D and trimming were inferred from the DNA. The table has under 300,000 clones, approximately 84% seen once; the top ten hold almost 1.5%. Sample: peripheral blood. The clonotype comes from a human donor with COVID-19, enrolled during active disease. The donor label of this sample is uncertain.

CDR3 nucleotides: TGTGCCAGCAGCCGTCCGGGACAATCCTCCTACGAGCAGTACTTC. Its protein product is CASSRPGQSSYEQYF. The rearrangement links TRBV3-1 (or the pseudogene TRBV3-2) to TRBJ2-7; D may be TRBD1 (6 bases). Trimming shortened V by 4 bases and J by 0 bases, and 13 bases separated the two germline ends. The CDR3 runs 15 residues. Germline V gene lookup returns CDR1 LGHDT and CDR2 YNNKEL (reference sequence).